Listed here are 7 T cell receptor beta chains from one sample, sequenced in a study of T cell responses to AZD1222 COVID-19 vaccine. Here immunoSEQ multiplex PCR was the method, and the copy in TCRdb shows in-frame clones only, minus some. Found here are tens of thousands of clones, over 75% of them singletons; the top ten hold about 10%. The sequencing used peripheral blood, collected 28 days after the second AZD1222 dose. These receptor sequences come from an adult who received the AZD1222 COVID-19 vaccine.

V and J are TRBV29-1 and TRBJ2-1, with 7 bases matching TRBD1. In germline, CDR1 is SQVTM, CDR2 ANQGSEA. The CDR3 is 15 amino acids. Trimming removed 3 bases from V and 2 bases from J; junction bases left unmatched: 7. Written as DNA, the CDR3 is TGCAGCGTTGATTATCGGGACAGCCCCTACAATGAGCAGTTCTTC. Encoded protein: CSVDYRDSPYNEQFF.

The V and J genes are TRBV6-5 and TRBJ1-4; D is unclear. The V gene lost 7 bases and the J gene lost 3 bases, with 12 bases spanning the gap. Germline lookup yields CDR1 MNHEY and CDR2 SVGAGI. The length of the CDR3 is 14 residues. The CDR3 spells CASKVGFANEKLFF. CDR3 sequence (DNA): TGTGCCAGCAAAGTAGGGTTTGCTAATGAAAAACTGTTTTTT.

The chain joins TRBV28 to TRBJ1-2; D unresolved. Germline assignment: CDR1 MDHEN and CDR2 SYDVKM. V lost 2 bases and J 3 bases, leaving 7 bases between the germline ends. CDR3 length: 13 residues. The CDR3 region has the DNA TGTGCCAGCAGTTTAGGAAACCACTATGGCTACACCTTC. Its protein product is CASSLGNHYGYTF.

This chain joins TRBV10-3 and TRBJ1-6; D is possibly TRBD1 (6 bases). The germline V and J ends were trimmed by 0 bases and 7 bases, with 10 bases remaining between them. The germline V gene has CDR1 ENHRY and CDR2 SYGVKD. There are 15 residues in the CDR3. The CDR3, as DNA: TGTGCCATCAGTGAGTCGCGGACAGAGAATTCACCCCTCCACTTT. It translates to CAISESRTENSPLHF.

The V call is TRBV20-1, the J call TRBJ2-5, with no clear D. CDR1 and CDR2 (germline): DFQATT, SNEGSKA (reference sequence). Deletions cut 5 bases from V and 5 bases from J, with 9 bases between. The CDR3 runs 11 residues. Written as DNA, the CDR3 is TGCAGTGCTCCCGAATGGGAGACCCAGTACTTC. This codes for CSAPEWETQYF.

This rearrangement joins TRBV18 to TRBJ1-2, with 7 bases aligning to TRBD1. This CDR3 is 16 amino acids long. V gave up 0 bases and J gave up 4 bases; unmatched junction bases: 8. Per the germline V gene, CDR1 is KGHSH and CDR2 is LQKENI. In nucleotides, the CDR3 is TGTGCCAGCTCACCACCATTGATCAGGGGGTCCTATGGCTACACCTTC. Its protein is CASSPPLIRGSYGYTF. Combining the CDR3 with reference TRBV18 and TRBJ1-2 gives the whole variable domain NAGVMQNPRHLVRRRGQEARLRCSPMKGHSHVYWYRQLPEEGLKFMVYLQKENIIDESGMPKERFSAEFPKEGPSILRIQQVVRGDSAAYFCASSPPLIRGSYGYTFGSGTRLTVV.

V is TRBV30 and J is TRBJ1-3; D is unresolved. Germline V gives CDR1 GTSNPN, CDR2 SVGIG (reference sequence). V was clipped by 0 bases and J by 0 bases, with 12 bases between them. This CDR3 spans 16 amino acids. The CDR3 DNA is TGTGCCTGGAGTGTAGGCAGACATAGCTCTGGAAACACCATATATTTT. Translation gives CAWSVGRHSSGNTIYF.